These 17 T cell receptor beta chains were all obtained from the same sample, sequenced in a study of patients and donors after allogeneic stem cell transplantation. TCRdb re-called the RT-PCR reads through MiXCR, storing one row per CDR3 protein. Of roughly 960,000 distinct CDR3 sequences detected, more than 15% appear once; the ten largest clones hold about 6%. The sequenced material came from blood, either unsorted or a sorted T cell fraction (not recorded which). The source of these receptors is a human donor who was either an allogeneic HSCT recipient or a stem cell or donor lymphocyte infusion donor (not recorded which). It is not recorded whose cells these are; they may come from a transplant donor.

Only a few counts were recorded for this clonotype. The J gene is TRBJ2-3, the V gene TRBV9; the D is unclear. Germline assignment: CDR1 SGDLS and CDR2 YYNGEE. The CDR3 is made up of 13 amino acids. V gave up 0 bases and J gave up 10 bases, with 12 bases separating them. The CDR3 DNA is TGTGCCAGCAGCGTAGATCTTTTGGATGCGCAGTATTTT. This translates into CASSVDLLDAQYF.

The chain has TRBV9 and TRBJ2-1; perhaps TRBD2 as D (7 bases). The CDR3 spans 15 residues. V was trimmed by 4 bases and J by 2 bases, leaving 13 bases between them. Germline V gene data show CDR1 as SGDLS and CDR2 as YYNGEE. CDR3 region: CASSRGAGAYNEQFF. CDR3 DNA: TGTGCCAGCAGCCGGGGGGCGGGAGCCTACAATGAGCAGTTCTTC.

This rearrangement joins TRBV7-8 to TRBJ1-5; D unclear. The ends were cut back, 5 bases at V and 1 base at J, with 18 bases in the middle. The CDR3 has 17 amino acids. CDR1 SGHVS and CDR2 FQNEAQ come from the germline V gene. CDR3 bases: TGTGCCAGCAGCCCGGAGGCCCGCCTTGGGAGCAATCAGCCCCAGCATTTT. Protein product: CASSPEARLGSNQPQHF.

This clonotype was observed a single time. The chain is built from TRBV11-1 and TRBJ1-3, with D unresolved. V lost 2 bases to trimming and J lost 0 bases, with 11 bases between them. The CDR3 runs to 16 residues. The germline CDR1 and CDR2 sequences are SGHAT and FQDESV (reference sequence). In DNA, the CDR3 is TGTGCCAGCAGCTTAAGATGGAGCGGCTCTGGAAACACCATATATTTT. This sequence encodes CASSLRWSGSGNTIYF.

J is TRBJ1-3 and V is TRBV9, with no clear D. The CDR3 has 14 residues. V was shortened by 3 bases and J by 1 base, with 8 bases between the two germline ends. The germline V gene has CDR1 SGDLS and CDR2 YYNGEE. As DNA, the CDR3 is TGTGCCAGCAGCGGGGAGAGATCTGGAAACACCATATATTTT. As protein: CASSGERSGNTIYF. The whole variable domain, filled in from reference TRBV9 and TRBJ1-3, reads DSGVTQTPKHLITATGQRVTLRCSPRSGDLSVYWYQQSLDQGLQFLIQYYNGEERAKGNILERFSAQQFPDLHSELNLSSLELGDSALYFCASSGERSGNTIYFGEGSWLTVV.

The V call is TRBV28, the J call TRBJ2-1; D is possibly TRBD1 (7 bases). V was pared by 10 bases and J by 4 bases, with 14 bases between. The CDR3 contains 13 residues. Germline values: CDR1 MDHEN, CDR2 SYDVKM. CDR3 in DNA: TGTGCCACCCAGGGGGAGGAGTACAATGAGCAGTTCTTC. Its translation: CATQGEEYNEQFF. The complete variable domain, with remaining parts taken from reference TRBV28 and TRBJ2-1, reads DVKVTQSSRYLVKRTGEKVFLECVQDMDHENMFWYRQDPGLGLRLIYFSYDVKMKEKGDIPEGYSVSREKKERFSLILESASTNQTSMYLCATQGEEYNEQFFGPGTRLTVL.

The V and J genes are TRBV7-9 and TRBJ2-1; D uncertain. Germline values: CDR1 SEHNR, CDR2 FQNEAQ (reference sequence). CDR3 size: 16 residues. V was trimmed by 5 bases and J by 2 bases, leaving 16 bases between them. This CDR3 reads CASSQVSRHPYNEQFF. The CDR3 DNA follows: TGTGCCAGCAGCCAAGTCAGCAGGCATCCCTACAATGAGCAGTTCTTC.

The chain uses TRBV11-3 and TRBJ2-5; the match to TRBD1 covers 12 bases. CDR3 length: 15 amino acids. Germline-derived CDR1 and CDR2 are SGHNT and YENEEA. J lost 5 bases, V lost 4 bases, and 5 bases had no gene match. This chain's CDR3 is CASSSGTGGFETQYF. CDR3 DNA: TGTGCCAGCAGCTCCGGGACAGGGGGCTTTGAGACCCAGTACTTC.

This clonotype showed up just a few times. The chain recombines TRBV20-1 with TRBJ1-5, with 9 positions matching TRBD1. Trimming at V came to 5 bases and at J to 7 bases, leaving 9 bases not matched to a gene. From germline, CDR1 is DFQATT and CDR2 SNEGSKA (reference sequence). This CDR3 contains 14 residues. The CDR3 spells CSASPGQGRQPQHF. CDR3 sequence (DNA): TGCAGTGCTTCACCGGGACAGGGTCGACAGCCCCAGCATTTT.

The sample holds a few counts of this clonotype. V usage is TRBV7-2 and J usage is TRBJ2-1, with TRBD1 identical over 9 bases. CDR3 length equals 12 residues. With 4 bases clipped from V and 15 bases from J, the junction kept 7 bases outside the gene matches. Germline V gene lookup returns CDR1 SGHTA and CDR2 FQGNSA. The CDR3 region is CASSYGTGWPFF. In DNA, the CDR3 is TGTGCCAGCAGCTACGGGACAGGGTGGCCGTTCTTC.

The V gene is TRBV5-6, the J gene TRBJ1-1, with 8 bases matching TRBD1. V lost 2 bases to trimming and J lost 1 base; unmatched junction nucleotides: 7. CDR1 and CDR2 (germline): SGHDT, YYEEEE. The CDR3 covers 16 residues. CDR3 loop: CASSLDRGGTNTEAFF. The CDR3 DNA follows: TGTGCCAGCAGCTTAGACAGGGGTGGTACGAACACTGAAGCTTTCTTT. Full variable domain (missing parts from reference TRBV5-6 and TRBJ1-1): DAGVTQSPTHLIKTRGQQVTLRCSPKSGHDTVSWYQQALGQGPQFIFQYYEEEERQRGNFPDRFSGHQFPNYSSELNVNALLLGDSALYLCASSLDRGGTNTEAFFGQGTRLTVV.

This clonotype was observed a handful of times. The V gene is TRBV5-1, the J gene TRBJ2-5; D assignment may be TRBD1 or TRBD2 (5 bases each). Per the germline V gene, CDR1 is SGHRS and CDR2 is YFSETQ. This CDR3 has 15 amino acids. Trimming cost V 4 bases and J 6 bases, with 19 bases left between them. This chain's CDR3 is CASSQLSGTRQTQYF. As DNA, the CDR3 is TGCGCCAGCAGCCAGCTATCCGGGACGCGGCAGACCCAGTACTTC.

This rearrangement joins TRBV18 to TRBJ1-6; no reliable D call. Germline CDR1 and CDR2: KGHSH and LQKENI. This CDR3 is 13 amino acids long. Trimming cost V 3 bases and J 6 bases, with 6 bases left between them. CDR3 loop: CASSPNGNSPLHF. DNA for the CDR3: TGTGCCAGCTCACCGAATGGTAATTCACCCCTCCACTTT.

The chain carries TRBV24-1 and TRBJ2-1, with TRBD1 matching 9 bases. The CDR3 covers 20 residues. Unmatched junction bases numbered 16, after V lost 4 bases and J lost 1 base. The germline CDR1 and CDR2 sequences are KGHDR and SFDVKD. CDR3 region: CATSERGGQGWRWSYNEQFF. CDR3 in DNA: TGTGCCACCAGTGAAAGGGGGGGACAGGGTTGGCGGTGGTCCTACAATGAGCAGTTCTTC.

In this sample, this clonotype turned up a few times. This sequence joins TRBV20-1 and TRBJ1-1; D is possibly TRBD1 (5 bases). The CDR3 spans 15 residues. Looked up from germline, CDR1 is DFQATT and CDR2 is SNEGSKA (reference sequence). Trimming took off 0 bases at V and 1 base at J, with 12 bases between the two ends. CDR3 nucleotide sequence: TGCAGTGCTAGAGATGGTGGGGCGGGGAACACTGAAGCTTTCTTT. Translated, it gives CSARDGGAGNTEAFF.

This clonotype was seen only a few times. V gene TRBV3-1 combines with J gene TRBJ2-2, with D unclear. The V and J ends lost 1 base and 6 bases respectively, with 12 bases between them. The CDR3 consists of 15 residues. The germline gives CDR1 LGHDT, CDR2 YNNKEL (reference sequence). This CDR3 is CASSQGEIRSGELFF. DNA for the CDR3: TGTGCCAGCAGCCAAGGGGAAATCAGGTCCGGGGAGCTGTTTTTT.

A few counts support this clonotype. V gene TRBV5-1 combines with J gene TRBJ2-3, with TRBD2 identical over 9 bases. Germline V gene lookup returns CDR1 SGHRS and CDR2 YFSETQ. With V trimmed by 0 bases and J by 4 bases, 6 bases remained unmatched. CDR3 length: 16 residues. The CDR3 DNA sequence: TGCGCCAGCAGCTTGGATGCGGGAGGGCCCTCAGATACGCAGTATTTT. Its protein product is CASSLDAGGPSDTQYF.